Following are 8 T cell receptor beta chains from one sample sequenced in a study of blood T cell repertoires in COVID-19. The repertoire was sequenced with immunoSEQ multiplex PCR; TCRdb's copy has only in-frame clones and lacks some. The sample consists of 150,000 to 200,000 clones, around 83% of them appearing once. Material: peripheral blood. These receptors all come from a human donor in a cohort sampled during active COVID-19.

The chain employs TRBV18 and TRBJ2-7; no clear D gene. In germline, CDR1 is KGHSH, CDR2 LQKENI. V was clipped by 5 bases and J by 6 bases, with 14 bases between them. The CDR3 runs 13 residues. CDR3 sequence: CASSYSSHGEQYF. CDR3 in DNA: TGTGCCAGCTCATACTCATCCCATGGCGAGCAGTACTTC.

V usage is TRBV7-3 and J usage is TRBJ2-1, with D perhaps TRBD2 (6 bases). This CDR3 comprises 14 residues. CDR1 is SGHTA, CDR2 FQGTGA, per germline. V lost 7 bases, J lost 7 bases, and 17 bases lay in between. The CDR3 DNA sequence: TGTGCCAGCAAGACGGGACTCAAGTCTAATGAGCAGTTCTTC. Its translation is CASKTGLKSNEQFF. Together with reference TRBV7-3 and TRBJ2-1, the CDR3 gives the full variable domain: GAGVSQTPSNKVTEKGKYVELRCDPISGHTALYWYRQSLGQGPEFLIYFQGTGAADDSGLPNDRFFAVRPEGSVSTLKIQRTERGDSAVYLCASKTGLKSNEQFFGPGTRLTVL.

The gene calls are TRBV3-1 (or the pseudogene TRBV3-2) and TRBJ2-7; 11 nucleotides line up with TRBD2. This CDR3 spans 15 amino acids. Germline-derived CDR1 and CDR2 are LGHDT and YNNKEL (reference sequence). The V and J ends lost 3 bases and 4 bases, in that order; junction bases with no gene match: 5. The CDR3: CASSQAGLAAYEQYF. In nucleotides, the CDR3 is TGTGCCAGCAGCCAGGCGGGACTAGCGGCTTACGAGCAGTACTTC.

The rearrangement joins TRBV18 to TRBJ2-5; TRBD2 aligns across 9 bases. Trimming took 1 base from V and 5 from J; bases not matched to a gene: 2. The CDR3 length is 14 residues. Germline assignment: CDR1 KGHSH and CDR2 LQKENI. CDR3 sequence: CASSPLAGDETQYF. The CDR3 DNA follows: TGTGCCAGCTCACCACTAGCGGGGGATGAGACCCAGTACTTC.

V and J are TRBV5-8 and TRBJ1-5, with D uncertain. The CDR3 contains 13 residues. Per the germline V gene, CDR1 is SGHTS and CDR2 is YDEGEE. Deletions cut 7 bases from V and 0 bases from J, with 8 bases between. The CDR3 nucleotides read TGTGCCAGCCTCGGGGTTAGCAATCAGCCCCAGCATTTT. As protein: CASLGVSNQPQHF.

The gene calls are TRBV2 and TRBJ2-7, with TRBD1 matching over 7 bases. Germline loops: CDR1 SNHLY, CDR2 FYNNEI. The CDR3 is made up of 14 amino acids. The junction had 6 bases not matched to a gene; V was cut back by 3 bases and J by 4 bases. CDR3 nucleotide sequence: TGTGCCAGCAGTGAGTGGGCAGGGGGATACGAGCAGTACTTC. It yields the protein CASSEWAGGYEQYF.

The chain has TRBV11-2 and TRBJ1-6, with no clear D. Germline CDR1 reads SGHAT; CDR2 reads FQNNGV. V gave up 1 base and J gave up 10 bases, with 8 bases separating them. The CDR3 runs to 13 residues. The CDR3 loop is CASSLVDSSPLHF. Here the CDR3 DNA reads TGTGCCAGCAGCTTAGTTGACTCCTCACCCCTCCACTTT.

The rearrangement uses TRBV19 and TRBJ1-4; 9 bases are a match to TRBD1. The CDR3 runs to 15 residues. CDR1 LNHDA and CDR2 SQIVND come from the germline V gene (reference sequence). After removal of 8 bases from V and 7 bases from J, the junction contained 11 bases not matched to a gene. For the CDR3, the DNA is TGTGCCAGTGAGTGGAGACAGGGGGTAGTTGAAAAACTGTTTTTT. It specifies CASEWRQGVVEKLFF.